One and the same sample provided the 2 T cell receptor beta chains below, sequenced in a study of response to subunit inactivated influenza vaccine. MiXCR, run by TCRdb on the RT-PCR reads, gives a single entry per CDR3 protein. Of 290,000 or so distinct CDR3 sequences listed, 22% were seen once; the top ten hold around 10%. Sequenced here: PBMCs from blood, sampled less than 22 months after vaccination. The receptors were sampled from a man aged 45 to 75 who received an inactivated influenza vaccine.

The CDR3 DNA reads TGTGCCAGCAGTTACAGAGACAGGGCCGATACGCAGTATTTT. It is translated as CASSYRDRADTQYF. V and J are TRBV6-5 and TRBJ2-3; 7 bases are a match to TRBD1. The CDR3 is 14 amino acids. The V and J ends lost 2 bases and 6 bases, in that order; junction bases with no gene match: 5. Germline loops: CDR1 MNHEY, CDR2 SVGAGI.

This chain uses TRBV12-3 or TRBV12-4 with TRBJ2-6, with no clear D. Trimming shortened V by 2 bases and J by 2 bases, and 7 bases separated the two germline ends. The CDR3 spans 15 residues. Here the CDR3 reads CASSLMHTGANVLTF. DNA of the CDR3: TGTGCCAGCAGTTTAATGCATACTGGGGCCAACGTCCTGACTTTC.